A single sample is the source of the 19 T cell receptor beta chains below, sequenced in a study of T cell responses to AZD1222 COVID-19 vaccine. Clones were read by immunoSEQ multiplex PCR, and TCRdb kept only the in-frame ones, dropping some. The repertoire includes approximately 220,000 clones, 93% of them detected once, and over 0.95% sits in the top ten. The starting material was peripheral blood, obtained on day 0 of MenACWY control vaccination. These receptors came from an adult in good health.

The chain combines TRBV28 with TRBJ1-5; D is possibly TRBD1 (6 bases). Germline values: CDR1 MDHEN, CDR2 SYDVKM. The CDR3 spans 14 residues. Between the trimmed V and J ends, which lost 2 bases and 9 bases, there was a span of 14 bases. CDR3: CASSLDRGLWPQHF. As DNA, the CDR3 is TGTGCCAGCAGTTTAGACCGGGGGCTATGGCCCCAGCATTTT.

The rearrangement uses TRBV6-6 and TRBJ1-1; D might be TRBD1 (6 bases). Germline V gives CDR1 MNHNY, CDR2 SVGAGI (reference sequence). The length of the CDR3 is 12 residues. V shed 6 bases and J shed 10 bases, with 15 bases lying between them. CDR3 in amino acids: CASRDRQDTAFF. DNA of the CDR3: TGTGCCAGCAGAGACAGGCAAGACACAGCTTTCTTT.

The CDR3 reads CASSSPDTGTNGYTF. The CDR3 DNA reads TGTGCCAGCAGTTCCCCTGACACAGGGACCAACGGCTACACCTTC. This chain links TRBV28 with TRBJ1-2, with D tentatively TRBD1 (6 bases). The germline CDR1 and CDR2 sequences are MDHEN and SYDVKM. With 4 bases removed from V and 8 bases from J, the gap between germline ends came to 20 bases. The CDR3 has 15 residues.

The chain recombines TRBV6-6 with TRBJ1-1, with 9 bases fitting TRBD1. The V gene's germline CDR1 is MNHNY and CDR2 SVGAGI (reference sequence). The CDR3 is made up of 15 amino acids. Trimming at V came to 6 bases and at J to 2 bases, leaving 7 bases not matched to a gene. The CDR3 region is CASRNRTGDNTEAFF. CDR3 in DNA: TGTGCCAGCAGAAACCGGACAGGGGACAACACTGAAGCTTTCTTT.

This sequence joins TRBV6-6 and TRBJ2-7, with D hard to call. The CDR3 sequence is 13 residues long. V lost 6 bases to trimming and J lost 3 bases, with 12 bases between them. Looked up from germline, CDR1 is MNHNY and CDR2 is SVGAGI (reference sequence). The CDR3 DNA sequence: TGTGCCAGCAGCCAAACGGGCTTCTACGAGCAGTACTTC. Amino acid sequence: CASSQTGFYEQYF.

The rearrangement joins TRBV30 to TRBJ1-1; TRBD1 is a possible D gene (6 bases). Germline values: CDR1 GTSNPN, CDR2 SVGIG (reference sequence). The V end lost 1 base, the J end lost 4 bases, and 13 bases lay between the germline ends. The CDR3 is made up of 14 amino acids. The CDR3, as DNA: TGTGCCTGGAGTGATACGGGGGGCCTCACTGAAGCTTTCTTT. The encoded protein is CAWSDTGGLTEAFF. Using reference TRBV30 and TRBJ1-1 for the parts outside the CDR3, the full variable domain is SQTIHQWPATLVQPVGSPLSLECTVEGTSNPNLYWYRQAAGRGLQLLFYSVGIGQISSEVPQNLSASRPQDRQFILSSKKLLLSDSGFYLCAWSDTGGLTEAFFGQGTRLTVV.

The CDR3 nucleotides read TGCGCCAGCAGCTTGGCGGGACAGGGGGCGAACACTGAAGCTTTCTTT. Residues: CASSLAGQGANTEAFF. This chain joins TRBV5-1 and TRBJ1-1; TRBD1 matches 12 bases. The ends lost 0 bases at V and 1 base at J; junction bases unmatched: 1. Germline V gives CDR1 SGHRS, CDR2 YFSETQ. The CDR3 has 16 amino acids.

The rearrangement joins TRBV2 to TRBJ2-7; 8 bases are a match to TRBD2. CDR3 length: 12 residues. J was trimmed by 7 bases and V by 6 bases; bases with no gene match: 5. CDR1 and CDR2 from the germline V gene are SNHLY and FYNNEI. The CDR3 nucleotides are TGTGCCAGCAGGAAACTAGCGGATGAGCAGTACTTC. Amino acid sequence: CASRKLADEQYF.

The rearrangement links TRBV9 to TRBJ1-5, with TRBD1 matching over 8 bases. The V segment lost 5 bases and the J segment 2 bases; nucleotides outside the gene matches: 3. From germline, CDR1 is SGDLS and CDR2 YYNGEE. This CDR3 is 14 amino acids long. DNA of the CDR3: TGTGCCAGCAGTGCGGACAGGGGCAATCAGCCCCAGCATTTT. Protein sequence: CASSADRGNQPQHF.

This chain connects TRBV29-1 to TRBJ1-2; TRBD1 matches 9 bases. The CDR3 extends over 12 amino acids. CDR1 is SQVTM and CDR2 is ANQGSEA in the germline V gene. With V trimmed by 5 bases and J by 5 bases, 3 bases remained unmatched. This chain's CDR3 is CSVSGQGYGYTF. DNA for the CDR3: TGCAGCGTTTCCGGACAGGGGTATGGCTACACCTTC. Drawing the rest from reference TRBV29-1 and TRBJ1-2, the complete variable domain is SAVISQKPSRDICQRGTSLTIQCQVDSQVTMMFWYRQQPGQSLTLIATANQGSEATYESGFVIDKFPISRPNLTFSTLTVSNMSPEDSSIYLCSVSGQGYGYTFGSGTRLTVV.

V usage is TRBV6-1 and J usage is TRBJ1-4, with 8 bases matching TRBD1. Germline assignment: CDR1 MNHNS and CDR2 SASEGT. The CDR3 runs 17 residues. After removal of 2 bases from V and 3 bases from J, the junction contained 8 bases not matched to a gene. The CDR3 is CASSERSQGAANEKLFF. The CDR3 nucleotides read TGTGCCAGCAGTGAACGTTCTCAGGGGGCTGCTAATGAAAAACTGTTTTTT.

CDR3: CASSPSGIVGGDEQFF. In DNA form, the CDR3 reads TGTGCCAGCTCACCCTCTGGCATAGTGGGTGGTGATGAGCAGTTCTTC. The V and J genes are TRBV18 and TRBJ2-1; unclear D gene. Germline CDR1 KGHSH, CDR2 LQKENI. V lost 3 bases to trimming and J lost 8 bases, with 20 bases between them. CDR3 length: 16 residues.

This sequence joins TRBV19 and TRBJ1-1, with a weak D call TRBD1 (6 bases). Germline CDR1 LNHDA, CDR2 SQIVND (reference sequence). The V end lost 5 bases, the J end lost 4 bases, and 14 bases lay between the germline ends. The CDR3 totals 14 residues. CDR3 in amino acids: CASSLRDIFTEAFF. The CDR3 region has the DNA TGTGCCAGTAGTCTACGGGACATATTCACTGAAGCTTTCTTT. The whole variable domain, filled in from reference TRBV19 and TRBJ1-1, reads DGGITQSPKYLFRKEGQNVTLSCEQNLNHDAMYWYRQDPGQGLRLIYYSQIVNDFQKGDIAEGYSVSREKKESFPLTVTSAQKNPTAFYLCASSLRDIFTEAFFGQGTRLTVV.

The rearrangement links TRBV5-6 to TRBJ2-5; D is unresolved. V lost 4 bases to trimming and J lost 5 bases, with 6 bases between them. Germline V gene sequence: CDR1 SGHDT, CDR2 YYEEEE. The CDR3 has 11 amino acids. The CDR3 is CASSNAETQYF. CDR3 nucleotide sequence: TGTGCCAGCAGCAACGCCGAGACCCAGTACTTC.

The chain's CDR3 is CASSLRDREAFF. The CDR3 coding sequence is TGTGCCAGCAGCTTGAGGGACAGGGAAGCTTTCTTT. This chain uses TRBV5-4 with TRBJ1-1; TRBD1 matches at 8 bases. Germline CDR1 reads SGHNT; CDR2 reads YYREEE (reference sequence). CDR3 length: 12 amino acids. Trimming cost V 1 base and J 8 bases; bases outside gene matches: 1.

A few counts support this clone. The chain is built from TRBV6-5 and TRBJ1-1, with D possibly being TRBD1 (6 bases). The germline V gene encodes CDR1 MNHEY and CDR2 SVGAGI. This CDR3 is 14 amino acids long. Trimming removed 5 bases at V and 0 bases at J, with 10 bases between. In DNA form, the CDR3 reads TGTGCCAGCAGTACGACAGGTCTGAACACTGAAGCTTTCTTT. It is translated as CASSTTGLNTEAFF.

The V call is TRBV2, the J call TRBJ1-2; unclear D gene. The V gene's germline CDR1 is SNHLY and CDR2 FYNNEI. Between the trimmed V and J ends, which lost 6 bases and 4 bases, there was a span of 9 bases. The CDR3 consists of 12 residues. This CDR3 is CASRLEIYGYTF. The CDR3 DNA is TGTGCCAGCAGGCTGGAAATCTATGGCTACACCTTC.

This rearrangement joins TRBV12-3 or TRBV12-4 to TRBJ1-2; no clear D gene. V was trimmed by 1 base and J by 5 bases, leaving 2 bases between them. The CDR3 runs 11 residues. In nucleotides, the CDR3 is TGTGCCAGCAGTTTAGTTTATGGCTACACCTTC. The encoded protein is CASSLVYGYTF.

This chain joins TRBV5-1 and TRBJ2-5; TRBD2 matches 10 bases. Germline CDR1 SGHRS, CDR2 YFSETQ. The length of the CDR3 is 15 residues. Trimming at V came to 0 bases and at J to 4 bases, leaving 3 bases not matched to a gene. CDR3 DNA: TGCGCCAGCAGCTTGGTACCTAGCGGGGGAGAGACCCAGTACTTC. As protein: CASSLVPSGGETQYF.